Listed below are T cell receptor beta chains from one sample, sequenced in a study of cytomegalovirus exposure and HLA in healthy donors. Only in-frame clones appear in the TCRdb table, and some are missing; sequencing was by immunoSEQ multiplex PCR. The sample lists approximately 110,000 clones, approximately 80% seen once, with around 5.1% in the top ten. Source material: PBMCs. These receptors were collected from a male donor in good health and CMV-seronegative. Both conserved end residues are part of each CDR3. D genes are given only for firm matches. Expanded clones get a size class; other rows say once, few or many, or leave the size out.

CDR3aa,CDR3nt,j_gene,len,v_gene,d_gene,abundance
CASSISLANTNTGELFF,TGTGCCAGCAGCATCTCACTAGCGAACACGAACACCGGGGAGCTGTTTTTT,TRBJ2-2,17,TRBV11-2,TRBD2,.
CASGRYAGGPGDTQYF,TGTGCCAGCGGGCGTTATGCGGGAGGGCCCGGAGATACGCAGTATTTT,TRBJ2-3,16,TRBV2,TRBD2,.
CASSASSGRSETQYF,TGTGCCAGCAGCGCGAGTAGCGGGAGGTCAGAGACCCAGTACTTC,TRBJ2-5,15,TRBV9,TRBD2,once
CASSSPGQKETQYF,TGTGCCAGCAGCTCTCCGGGACAAAAAGAGACCCAGTACTTC,TRBJ2-5,14,TRBV7-2,.,.
CASSETGQNEQYF,TGTGCCAGCAGCGAAACGGGACAGAACGAGCAGTACTTC,TRBJ2-7,13,TRBV13,TRBD1,.
CASSTPLTGGINEQFF,TGTGCCAGTAGTACACCCCTGACAGGGGGAATAAATGAGCAGTTCTTC,TRBJ2-1,16,TRBV19,TRBD1,.
CSVGTGTGNEKLFF,TGCAGCGTGGGAACCGGGACAGGGAATGAAAAACTGTTTTTT,TRBJ1-4,14,TRBV29-1,TRBD1,few
CASSLRGGQEKLFF,TGTGCCAGCAGCTTAAGGGGGGGTCAGGAAAAACTGTTTTTT,TRBJ1-4,14,TRBV7-9,.,.
CASSVRGRENNEQFF,TGTGCCAGCAGTGTACGCGGGAGGGAAAACAATGAGCAGTTCTTC,TRBJ2-1,15,TRBV9,TRBD2,.
CASSQMNSGSYEQYF,TGCGCCAGCAGCCAAATGAATAGCGGATCCTACGAGCAGTACTTC,TRBJ2-7,15,TRBV4-1,.,.
CSASRQGRDTEAFF,TGCAGCGCCTCCAGACAGGGAAGAGACACTGAAGCTTTCTTT,TRBJ1-1,14,TRBV29-1,TRBD1,once
CASSGGQTYEQYF,TGCGCCAGCAGCGGCGGACAGACCTACGAGCAGTACTTC,TRBJ2-7,13,TRBV5-1,.,.
CASNLAYEQYF,TGTGCCAGTAACCTAGCCTACGAGCAGTACTTC,TRBJ2-7,11,TRBV19,.,.
CAIQETGSHEQYF,TGTGCCATCCAGGAGACAGGGTCTCACGAGCAGTACTTC,TRBJ2-7,13,TRBV10-3,TRBD1,.
CASSIQTGTEAFF,TGTGCCAGTAGTATACAGACAGGGACTGAAGCTTTCTTT,TRBJ1-1,13,TRBV19,TRBD1,once
CSVEAGYTDTQYF,TGCAGCGTTGAAGCGGGGTACACAGATACGCAGTATTTT,TRBJ2-3,13,TRBV29-1,.,.
CSVRWGGTNEQFF,TGCAGCGTACGGTGGGGGGGCACGAATGAGCAGTTCTTC,TRBJ2-1,13,TRBV29-1,.,.
CASSYQGDTQYF,TGTGCCAGCAGTTACCAGGGAGATACGCAGTATTTT,TRBJ2-3,12,TRBV2,.,once
CASSLALPNYGYTF,TGTGCCAGCAGCTTAGCCCTCCCTAACTATGGCTACACCTTC,TRBJ1-2,14,TRBV7-2,.,.
CASSGRDRPYEQYF,TGTGCCAGCAGTGGACGGGACAGGCCCTACGAGCAGTACTTC,TRBJ2-7,14,TRBV2,TRBD1,.
CASSLDRGSAFF,TGTGCCAGCAGCTTGGACAGGGGGTCAGCTTTCTTT,TRBJ1-1,12,TRBV5-6,TRBD1,.
CASSSLGWGPSTDTQYF,TGTGCCAGCAGCTCTCTCGGTTGGGGCCCTAGCACAGATACGCAGTATTTT,TRBJ2-3,17,TRBV7-2,.,.
CASSLPGQGVYEQYF,TGTGCCAGCAGCTTACCGGGACAGGGGGTGTACGAGCAGTACTTC,TRBJ2-7,15,TRBV11-1,TRBD1,few
CASSPTGTTPAYEQYF,TGTGCCAGTAGTCCCACAGGGACGACCCCCGCCTACGAGCAGTACTTC,TRBJ2-7,16,TRBV19,.,.
CASSPAAGTDTQYF,TGTGCCAGCAGTCCAGCAGCGGGCACAGATACGCAGTATTTT,TRBJ2-3,14,TRBV6-4,.,.
CASSPPGTGKTQYF,TGTGCCAGCAGTCCCCCCGGGACAGGGAAGACCCAGTACTTC,TRBJ2-5,14,TRBV28,TRBD1,.
CASDGRAGLYEQYF,TGTGCCAGCGACGGGCGAGCGGGATTATACGAGCAGTACTTC,TRBJ2-7,14,TRBV2,TRBD2,.
CASSPRTVKGTDTQYF,TGTGCCAGCTCACCACGGACAGTCAAGGGCACAGATACGCAGTATTTT,TRBJ2-3,16,TRBV18,.,.
CASSLGQGEAFF,TGTGCCAGCAGCTTAGGACAGGGTGAAGCTTTCTTT,TRBJ1-1,12,TRBV5-8,TRBD1,.
CSVPGSGGWDTQYF,TGCAGCGTCCCGGGGTCCGGTGGATGGGATACGCAGTATTTT,TRBJ2-3,14,TRBV29-1,.,.
CASSRTSGSYEQYF,TGTGCCAGCAGCCGGACTAGCGGGAGCTACGAGCAGTACTTC,TRBJ2-7,14,TRBV7-3,TRBD2,.
CATSISGRSLHEQYF,TGTGCCACCAGCATTAGCGGGAGGAGCCTTCACGAGCAGTACTTC,TRBJ2-7,15,TRBV15,TRBD2,.
CASSLAWATGELFF,TGTGCCAGCAGCTTGGCGTGGGCAACCGGGGAGCTGTTTTTT,TRBJ2-2,14,TRBV5-6,.,.
CASSLGGSRYNEQFF,TGTGCCAGCAGCTTGGGCGGGAGCCGTTACAATGAGCAGTTCTTC,TRBJ2-1,15,TRBV27,TRBD2,.
CASSLAAAKGDEQYF,TGTGCCAGCAGCTTGGCAGCGGCAAAGGGGGACGAGCAGTACTTC,TRBJ2-7,15,TRBV5-4,.,.
CASSPDRGQNIQYF,TGTGCCAGCAGTCCGGACAGGGGGCAGAACATTCAGTACTTC,TRBJ2-4,14,TRBV28,TRBD1,.
CASSSGSASQETQYF,TGCGCCAGCAGCTCAGGGTCCGCCAGCCAAGAGACCCAGTACTTC,TRBJ2-5,15,TRBV5-1,.,.
CASSLVQGGSTGELFF,TGTGCCAGCAGCTTAGTACAGGGGGGGTCCACCGGGGAGCTGTTTTTT,TRBJ2-2,16,TRBV7-8,.,.
CASSSGLAGAYNEQFF,TGTGCCAGCAGCTCCGGACTAGCGGGTGCCTACAATGAGCAGTTCTTC,TRBJ2-1,16,TRBV7-9,TRBD2,.
CASSRVAGVGETQYF,TGTGCCAGTAGTAGAGTAGCGGGAGTCGGGGAGACCCAGTACTTC,TRBJ2-5,15,TRBV19,TRBD2,.
CASSFWGDSNQPQHF,TGTGCCAGCAGCTTTTGGGGGGATAGCAATCAGCCCCAGCATTTT,TRBJ1-5,15,TRBV5-4,.,.